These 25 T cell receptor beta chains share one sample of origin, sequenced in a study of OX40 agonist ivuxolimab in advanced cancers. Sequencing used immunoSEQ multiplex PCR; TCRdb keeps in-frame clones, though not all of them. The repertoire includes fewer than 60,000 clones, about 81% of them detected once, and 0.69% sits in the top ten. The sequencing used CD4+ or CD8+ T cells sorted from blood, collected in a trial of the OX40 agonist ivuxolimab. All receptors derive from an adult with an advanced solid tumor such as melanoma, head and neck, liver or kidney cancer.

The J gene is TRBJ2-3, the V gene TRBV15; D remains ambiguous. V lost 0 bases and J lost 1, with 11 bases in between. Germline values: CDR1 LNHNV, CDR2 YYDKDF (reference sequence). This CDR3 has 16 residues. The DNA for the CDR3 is TGTGCCACCAGCAGAGATCTTTACAGTGGCACAGATACGCAGTATTTT. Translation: CATSRDLYSGTDTQYF.

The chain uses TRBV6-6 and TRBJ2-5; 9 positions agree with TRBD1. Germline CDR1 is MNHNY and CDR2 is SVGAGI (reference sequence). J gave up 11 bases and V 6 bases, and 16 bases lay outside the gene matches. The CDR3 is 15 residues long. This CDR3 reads CASSPLGTGNREQYF. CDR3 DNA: TGTGCCAGCAGCCCGTTAGGGACAGGGAATAGGGAGCAGTACTTC.

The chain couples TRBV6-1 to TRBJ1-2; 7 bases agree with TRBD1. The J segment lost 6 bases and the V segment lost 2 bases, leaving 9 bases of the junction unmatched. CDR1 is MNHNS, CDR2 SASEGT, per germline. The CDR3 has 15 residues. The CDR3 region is CASSERGPGLDGYTF. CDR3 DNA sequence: TGTGCCAGCAGTGAAAGGGGGCCCGGGTTGGATGGCTACACCTTC.

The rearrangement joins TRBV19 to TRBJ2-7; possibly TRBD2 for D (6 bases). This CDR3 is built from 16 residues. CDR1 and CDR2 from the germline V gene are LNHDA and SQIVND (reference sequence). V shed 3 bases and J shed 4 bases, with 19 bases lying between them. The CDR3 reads CASSIMRDSTGYEQYF. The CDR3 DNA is TGTGCCAGTAGTATTATGCGGGACTCTACCGGGTACGAGCAGTACTTC.

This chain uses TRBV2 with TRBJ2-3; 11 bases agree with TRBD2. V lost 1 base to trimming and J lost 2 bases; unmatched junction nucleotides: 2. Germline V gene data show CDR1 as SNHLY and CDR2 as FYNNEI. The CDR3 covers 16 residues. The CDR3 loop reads CASSEVSGGATDTQYF. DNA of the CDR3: TGTGCCAGCAGTGAAGTTAGCGGGGGGGCCACAGATACGCAGTATTTT.

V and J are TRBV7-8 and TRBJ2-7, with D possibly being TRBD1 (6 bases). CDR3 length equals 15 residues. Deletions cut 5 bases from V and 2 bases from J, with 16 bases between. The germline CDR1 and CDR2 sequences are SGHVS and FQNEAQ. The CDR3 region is CASSPTPGQTYEQYF. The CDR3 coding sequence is TGTGCCAGCAGCCCCACCCCGGGACAAACCTACGAGCAGTACTTC.

In DNA form, the CDR3 reads TGTGCCAGCAGCGCCCGACAGGGGCAAGAGACCCAGTACTTC. Encoded protein: CASSARQGQETQYF. The gene calls are TRBV9 and TRBJ2-5; 8 bases map to TRBD1. Germline values: CDR1 SGDLS, CDR2 YYNGEE. This CDR3 comprises 14 residues. V dropped 3 bases and J dropped 2; count of bases not matched to a gene: 3.

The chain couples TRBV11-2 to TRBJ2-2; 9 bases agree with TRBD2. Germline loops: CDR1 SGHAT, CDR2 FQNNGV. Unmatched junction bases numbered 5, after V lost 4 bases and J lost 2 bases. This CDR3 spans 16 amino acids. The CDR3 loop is CASSYTSGFNTGELFF. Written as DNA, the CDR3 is TGTGCCAGCAGCTACACTAGCGGGTTCAACACCGGGGAGCTGTTTTTT.

CDR3 coding DNA: TGTGCCAGCTCACTCGGACAGGGAACAGATACGCAGTATTTT. Residues: CASSLGQGTDTQYF. The rearrangement joins TRBV18 to TRBJ2-3; TRBD1 agrees at 8 bases. With V trimmed by 4 bases and J by 3 bases, 3 bases remained unmatched. The CDR3 is 14 residues long. Germline V gives CDR1 KGHSH, CDR2 LQKENI.

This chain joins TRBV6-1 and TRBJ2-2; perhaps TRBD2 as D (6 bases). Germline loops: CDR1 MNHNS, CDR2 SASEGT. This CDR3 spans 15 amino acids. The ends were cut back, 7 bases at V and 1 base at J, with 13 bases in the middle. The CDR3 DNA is TGTGCCAGCACGGCAGTGGGACTGAACACCGGGGAGCTGTTTTTT. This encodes CASTAVGLNTGELFF.

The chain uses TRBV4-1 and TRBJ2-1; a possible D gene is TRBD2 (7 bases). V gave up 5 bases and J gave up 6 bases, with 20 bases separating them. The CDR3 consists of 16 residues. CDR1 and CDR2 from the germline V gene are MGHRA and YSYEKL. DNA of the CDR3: TGCGCCAGCAGCTTCCCGGGGGGCGAGATCTCCAATGAGCAGTTCTTC. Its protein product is CASSFPGGEISNEQFF.

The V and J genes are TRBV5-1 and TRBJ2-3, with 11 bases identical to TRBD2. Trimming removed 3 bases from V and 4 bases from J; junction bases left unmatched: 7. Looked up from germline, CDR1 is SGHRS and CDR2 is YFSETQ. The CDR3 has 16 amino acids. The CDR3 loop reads CASSSAPGLAADTQYF. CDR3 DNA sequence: TGCGCCAGCAGCTCGGCCCCGGGACTAGCGGCAGATACGCAGTATTTT.

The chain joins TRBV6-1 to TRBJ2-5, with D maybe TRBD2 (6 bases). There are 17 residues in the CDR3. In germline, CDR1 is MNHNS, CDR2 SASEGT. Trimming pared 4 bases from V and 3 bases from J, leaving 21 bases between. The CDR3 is CASSAKIGVAGKETQYF. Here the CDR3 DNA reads TGTGCCAGCAGTGCGAAAATAGGTGTCGCGGGAAAAGAGACCCAGTACTTC.

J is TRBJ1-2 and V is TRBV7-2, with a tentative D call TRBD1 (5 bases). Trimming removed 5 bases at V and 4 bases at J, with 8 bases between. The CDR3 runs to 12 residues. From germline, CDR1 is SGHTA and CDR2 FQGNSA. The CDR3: CASSPQGYGYTF. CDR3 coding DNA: TGTGCCAGCAGCCCCCAGGGCTATGGCTACACCTTC.

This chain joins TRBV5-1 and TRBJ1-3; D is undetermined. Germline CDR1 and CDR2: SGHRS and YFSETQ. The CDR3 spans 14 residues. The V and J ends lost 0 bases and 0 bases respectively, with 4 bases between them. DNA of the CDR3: TGCGCCAGCAGCTTGGTAGGCTCTGGAAACACCATATATTTT. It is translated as CASSLVGSGNTIYF.

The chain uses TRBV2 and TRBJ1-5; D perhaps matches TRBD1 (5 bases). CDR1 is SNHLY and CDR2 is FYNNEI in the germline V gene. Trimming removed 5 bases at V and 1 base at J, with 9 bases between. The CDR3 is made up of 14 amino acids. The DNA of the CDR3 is TGTGCCAGCAGTTTCGGGGGGAGCAATCAGCCCCAGCATTTT. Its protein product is CASSFGGSNQPQHF.

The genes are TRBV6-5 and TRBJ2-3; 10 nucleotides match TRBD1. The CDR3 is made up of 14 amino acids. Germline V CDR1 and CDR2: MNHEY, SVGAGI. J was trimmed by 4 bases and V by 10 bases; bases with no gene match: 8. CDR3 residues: CATRQGAYPDTQYF. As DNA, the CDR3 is TGTGCCACTCGACAGGGGGCATACCCAGATACGCAGTATTTT.

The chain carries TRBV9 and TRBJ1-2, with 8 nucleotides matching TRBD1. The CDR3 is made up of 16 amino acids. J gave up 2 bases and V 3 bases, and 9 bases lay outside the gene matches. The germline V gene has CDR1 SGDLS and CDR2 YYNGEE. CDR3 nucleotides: TGTGCCAGCAGCGGGGCGAAGGACAGGGTGAACTATGGCTACACCTTC. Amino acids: CASSGAKDRVNYGYTF. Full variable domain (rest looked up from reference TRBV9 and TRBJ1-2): DSGVTQTPKHLITATGQRVTLRCSPRSGDLSVYWYQQSLDQGLQFLIQYYNGEERAKGNILERFSAQQFPDLHSELNLSSLELGDSALYFCASSGAKDRVNYGYTFGSGTRLTVV.

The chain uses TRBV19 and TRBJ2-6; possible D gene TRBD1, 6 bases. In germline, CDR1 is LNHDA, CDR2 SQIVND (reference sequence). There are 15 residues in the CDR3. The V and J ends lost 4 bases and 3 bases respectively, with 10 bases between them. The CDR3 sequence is CASSKNRDGANVLTF. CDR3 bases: TGTGCCAGTAGTAAAAACAGGGATGGGGCCAACGTCCTGACTTTC.

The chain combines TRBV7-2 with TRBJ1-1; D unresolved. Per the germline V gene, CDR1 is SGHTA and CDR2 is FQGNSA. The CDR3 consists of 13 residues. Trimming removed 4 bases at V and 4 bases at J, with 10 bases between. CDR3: CASSSLWGTEAFF. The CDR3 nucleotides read TGTGCCAGCAGCTCCCTTTGGGGCACTGAAGCTTTCTTT.

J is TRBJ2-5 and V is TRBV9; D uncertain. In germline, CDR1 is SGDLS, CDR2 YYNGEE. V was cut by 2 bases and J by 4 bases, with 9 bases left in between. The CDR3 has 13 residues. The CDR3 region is CASSVGVLETQYF. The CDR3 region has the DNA TGTGCCAGCAGCGTCGGCGTTTTAGAGACCCAGTACTTC.

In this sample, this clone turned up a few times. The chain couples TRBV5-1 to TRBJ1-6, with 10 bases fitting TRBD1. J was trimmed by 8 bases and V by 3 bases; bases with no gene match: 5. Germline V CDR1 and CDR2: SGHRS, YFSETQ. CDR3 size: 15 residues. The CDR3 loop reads CASSSPDRGYSPLHF. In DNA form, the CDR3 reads TGCGCCAGCAGCTCCCCGGACAGGGGGTATTCACCCCTCCACTTT.

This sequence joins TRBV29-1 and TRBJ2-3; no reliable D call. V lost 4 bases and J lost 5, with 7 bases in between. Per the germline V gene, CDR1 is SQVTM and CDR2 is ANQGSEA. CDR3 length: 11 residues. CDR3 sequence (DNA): TGCAGCGTTGTTGTAGTAGATACGCAGTATTTT. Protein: CSVVVVDTQYF.

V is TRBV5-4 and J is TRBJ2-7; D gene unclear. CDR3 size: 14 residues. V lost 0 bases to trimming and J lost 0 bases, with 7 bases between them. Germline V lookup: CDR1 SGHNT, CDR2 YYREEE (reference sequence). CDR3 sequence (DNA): TGTGCCAGCAGCTTGGGGACGGCCTCCTACGAGCAGTACTTC. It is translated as CASSLGTASYEQYF. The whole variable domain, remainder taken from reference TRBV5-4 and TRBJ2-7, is ETGVTQSPTHLIKTRGQQVTLRCSSQSGHNTVSWYQQALGQGPQFIFQYYREEENGRGNFPPRFSGLQFPNYSSELNVNALELDDSALYLCASSLGTASYEQYFGPGTRLTVT.

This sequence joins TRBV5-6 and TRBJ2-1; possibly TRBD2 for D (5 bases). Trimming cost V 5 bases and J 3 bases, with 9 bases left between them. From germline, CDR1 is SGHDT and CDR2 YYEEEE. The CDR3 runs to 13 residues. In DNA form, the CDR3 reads TGTGCCAGCAGACGGACTGGCTACAATGAGCAGTTCTTC. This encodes CASRRTGYNEQFF.